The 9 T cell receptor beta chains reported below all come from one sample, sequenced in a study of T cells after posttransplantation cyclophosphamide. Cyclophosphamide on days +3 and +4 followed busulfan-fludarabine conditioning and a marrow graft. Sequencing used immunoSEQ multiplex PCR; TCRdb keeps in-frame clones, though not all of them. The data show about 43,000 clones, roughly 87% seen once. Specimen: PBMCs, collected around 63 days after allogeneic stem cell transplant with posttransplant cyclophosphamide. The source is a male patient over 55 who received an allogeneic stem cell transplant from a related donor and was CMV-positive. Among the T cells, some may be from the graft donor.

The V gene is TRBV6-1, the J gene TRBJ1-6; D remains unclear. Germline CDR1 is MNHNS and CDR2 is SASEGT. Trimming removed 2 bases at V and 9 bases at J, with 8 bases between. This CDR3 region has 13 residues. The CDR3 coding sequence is TGTGCCAGCAGTGAACTAATGAGTTCACCCCTCCACTTT. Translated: CASSELMSSPLHF.

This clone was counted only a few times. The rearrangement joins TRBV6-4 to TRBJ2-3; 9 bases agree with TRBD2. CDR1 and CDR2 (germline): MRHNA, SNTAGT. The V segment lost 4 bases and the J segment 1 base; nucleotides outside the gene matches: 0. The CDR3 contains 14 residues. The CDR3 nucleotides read TGTGCCAGCAGTGCTAGCGGGGGCACAGATACGCAGTATTTT. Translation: CASSASGGTDTQYF.

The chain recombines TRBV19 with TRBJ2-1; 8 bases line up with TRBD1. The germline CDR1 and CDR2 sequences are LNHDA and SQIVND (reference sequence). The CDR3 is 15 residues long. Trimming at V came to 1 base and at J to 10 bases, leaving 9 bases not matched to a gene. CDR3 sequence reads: CASSIGGQGSGEQFF. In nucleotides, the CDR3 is TGTGCCAGTAGTATAGGCGGACAGGGAAGTGGCGAGCAGTTCTTC.

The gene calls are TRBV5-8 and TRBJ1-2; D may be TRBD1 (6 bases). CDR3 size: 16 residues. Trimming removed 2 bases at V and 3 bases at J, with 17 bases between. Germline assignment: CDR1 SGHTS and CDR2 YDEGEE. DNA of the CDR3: TGTGCCAGCAGCTTTCCTGTTTCTCACAGGGACTATGGCTACACCTTC. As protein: CASSFPVSHRDYGYTF.

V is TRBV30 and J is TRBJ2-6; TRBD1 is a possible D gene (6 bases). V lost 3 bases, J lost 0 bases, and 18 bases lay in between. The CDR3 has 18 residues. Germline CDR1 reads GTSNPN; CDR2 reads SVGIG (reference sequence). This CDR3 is CAWSGQNLILSGANVLTF. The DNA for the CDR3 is TGTGCCTGGAGCGGACAGAACCTGATCCTCTCTGGGGCCAACGTCCTGACTTTC. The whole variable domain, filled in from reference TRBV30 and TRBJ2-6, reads SQTIHQWPATLVQPVGSPLSLECTVEGTSNPNLYWYRQAAGRGLQLLFYSVGIGQISSEVPQNLSASRPQDRQFILSSKKLLLSDSGFYLCAWSGQNLILSGANVLTFGAGSRLTVL.

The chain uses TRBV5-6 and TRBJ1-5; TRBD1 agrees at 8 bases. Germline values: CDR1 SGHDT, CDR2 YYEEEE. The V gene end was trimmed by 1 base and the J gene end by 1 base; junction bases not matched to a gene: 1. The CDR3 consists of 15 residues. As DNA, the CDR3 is TGTGCCAGCAGCTTGCGACAGGGGAGCAATCAGCCCCAGCATTTT. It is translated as CASSLRQGSNQPQHF.

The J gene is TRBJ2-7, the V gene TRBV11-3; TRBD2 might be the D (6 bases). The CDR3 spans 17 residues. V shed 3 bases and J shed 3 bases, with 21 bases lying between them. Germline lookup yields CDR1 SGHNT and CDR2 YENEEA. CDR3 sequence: CASSFWVGGLLGYEQYV. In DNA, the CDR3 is TGTGCCAGCAGCTTTTGGGTTGGGGGGTTGTTAGGCTACGAGCAGTACGTC.

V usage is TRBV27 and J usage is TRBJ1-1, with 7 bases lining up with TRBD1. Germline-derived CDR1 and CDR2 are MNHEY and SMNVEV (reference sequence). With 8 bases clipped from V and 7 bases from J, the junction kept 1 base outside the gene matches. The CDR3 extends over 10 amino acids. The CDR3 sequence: CASGDSEAFF. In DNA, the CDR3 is TGTGCCAGCGGGGACAGTGAAGCTTTCTTT.

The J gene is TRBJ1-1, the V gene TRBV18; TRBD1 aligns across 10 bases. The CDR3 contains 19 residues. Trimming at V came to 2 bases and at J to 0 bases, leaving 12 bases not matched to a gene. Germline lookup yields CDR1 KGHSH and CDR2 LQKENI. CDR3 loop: CASSPNPGTGDIMNTEAFF. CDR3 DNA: TGTGCCAGCTCACCAAACCCCGGGACAGGGGATATAATGAACACTGAAGCTTTCTTT.